Listed below are T cell receptor beta chains from one sample, sequenced in a study of shared clonotypes between healthy human individuals. Method: immunoSEQ multiplex PCR; TCRdb's copy keeps in-frame clones and lacks some. The sample lists over a million clones; 98% were seen once. Sequenced material: naive CD4+ T cells sorted from blood. The source is a man aged 25-45 years in good health. Each CDR3 is given with its conserved first and last residue. Fields, in order: clone size, D gene, V gene, J gene, CDR3 protein, CDR3 DNA. A D gene is named only where the DNA matches it firmly. Some rows have no size entry. The others give once, few or many, or a class for an expanded clone.

>-|TRBD2|TRBV4-3|TRBJ2-2
CASSQESGRAAGELFF
TGCGCCAGCAGCCAAGAGAGCGGGAGGGCCGCCGGGGAGCTGTTTTTT
>-|TRBD2|TRBV4-2|TRBJ2-1
CASSQSSGRINEQFF
TGTGCCAGCAGCCAGTCTAGCGGGAGGATCAATGAGCAGTTCTTC
>-|-|TRBV20-1|TRBJ2-1
CSARREDEQFF
TGCAGTGCTAGAAGGGAGGATGAGCAGTTCTTC
>-|-|TRBV15|TRBJ2-7
CATSRVFPIYEQYF
TGTGCCACCAGCAGAGTGTTTCCAATCTACGAGCAGTACTTC
>-|-|TRBV5-1|TRBJ1-2
CASSLEVRYGYTF
TGCGCCAGCAGCTTGGAGGTACGATATGGCTACACCTTC
>-|-|TRBV5-1|TRBJ2-7
CASSPGPLYEQYF
TGCGCCAGCAGCCCAGGTCCACTCTACGAGCAGTACTTC
>-|TRBD2|TRBV2|TRBJ2-7
CASRPNRIAGGKYEQYF
TGTGCCAGCAGACCCAACCGAATAGCGGGAGGGAAGTACGAGCAGTACTTC
>-|-|TRBV9|TRBJ2-7
CASSRDTNYEQYF
TGTGCCAGCAGCAGAGACACTAATTACGAGCAGTACTTC
>-|TRBD2|TRBV5-5|TRBJ2-7
CASSLILADYEQYF
TGTGCCAGCAGCTTGATTCTAGCGGACTACGAGCAGTACTTC
>-|TRBD1|TRBV7-9|TRBJ2-3
CASTRTGRPDTQYF
TGTGCCAGCACCCGGACAGGGCGTCCAGATACGCAGTATTTT
>-|-|TRBV29-1|TRBJ1-1
CSVGWRLRNTEAFF
TGCAGCGTTGGGTGGCGGTTAAGGAACACTGAAGCTTTCTTT
>few|-|TRBV25-1|TRBJ2-2
CASSELAGPMLF
TGTGCCAGCAGTGAATTGGCAGGGCCTATGCTTTTT
>-|-|TRBV9|TRBJ2-6
CASSGGFSGANVLTF
TGTGCCAGCAGCGGGGGCTTCTCTGGGGCCAACGTCCTGACTTTC
>-|-|TRBV29-1|TRBJ1-1
CSVGAKGIYTEAFF
TGCAGCGTTGGGGCCAAGGGGATTTACACTGAAGCTTTCTTT
>-|TRBD2|TRBV5-1|TRBJ2-5
CASSDRLAGETQYF
TGCGCCAGCAGCGACAGACTAGCGGGAGAGACCCAGTACTTC
>-|TRBD1|TRBV28|TRBJ1-5
CASSFPRRRTGNNQPQHF
TGTGCCAGCAGTTTCCCCCGCCGGAGGACAGGGAACAATCAGCCCCAGCATTTT
>-|-|TRBV5-4|TRBJ1-1
CASSLGSRENTEAFF
TGTGCCAGCAGCTTGGGCTCTCGGGAGAACACTGAAGCTTTCTTT
>few|-|TRBV6-5|TRBJ2-2
CASSYFSRGDTGELFF
TGTGCCAGCAGTTACTTTTCTAGGGGGGACACCGGGGAGCTGTTTTTT
>-|TRBD1|TRBV6-6|TRBJ2-1
CASSPGTGSYNEQFF
TGTGCCAGCAGTCCCGGGACAGGGTCCTACAATGAGCAGTTCTTC
>-|TRBD2|TRBV7-9|TRBJ2-1
CASSLELAGDVGAIEQFF
TGTGCCAGCAGCTTAGAACTAGCGGGAGATGTCGGGGCCATTGAGCAGTTCTTC
>-|-|TRBV28|TRBJ2-1
CASSLLGLVEQFF
TGTGCCAGCAGTTTGTTAGGATTGGTTGAGCAGTTCTTC
>-|TRBD2|TRBV19|TRBJ2-1
CASSDSGRALNEQFF
TGTGCCAGTAGTGATAGCGGGAGGGCCCTTAATGAGCAGTTCTTC
>-|TRBD2|TRBV7-2|TRBJ2-1
CASSVAGLNYNEQFF
TGTGCCAGCAGCGTAGCGGGACTGAACTACAATGAGCAGTTCTTC
>-|-|TRBV27|TRBJ2-7
CASSLSLRWEEGYEQYF
TGTGCCAGCAGTTTGTCTTTGAGATGGGAGGAAGGGTACGAGCAGTACTTC
>-|TRBD2|TRBV19|TRBJ2-1
CASSVLAGTYNEQFF
TGTGCCAGTAGCGTACTAGCGGGCACCTACAATGAGCAGTTCTTC
>-|TRBD1|TRBV5-4|TRBJ2-7
CASSEVPGGEQYF
TGTGCCAGCAGTGAGGTCCCAGGGGGCGAGCAGTACTTC